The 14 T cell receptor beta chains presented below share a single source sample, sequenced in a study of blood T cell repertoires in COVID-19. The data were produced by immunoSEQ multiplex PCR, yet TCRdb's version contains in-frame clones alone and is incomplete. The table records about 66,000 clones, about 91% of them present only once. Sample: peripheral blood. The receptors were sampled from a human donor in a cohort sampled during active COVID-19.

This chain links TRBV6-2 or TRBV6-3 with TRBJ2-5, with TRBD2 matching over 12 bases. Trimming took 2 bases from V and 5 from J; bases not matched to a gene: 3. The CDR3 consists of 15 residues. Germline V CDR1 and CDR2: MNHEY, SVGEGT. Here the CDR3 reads CASSYLGTSGETQYF. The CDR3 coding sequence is TGTGCCAGCAGTTACCTCGGGACTAGCGGGGAGACCCAGTACTTC.

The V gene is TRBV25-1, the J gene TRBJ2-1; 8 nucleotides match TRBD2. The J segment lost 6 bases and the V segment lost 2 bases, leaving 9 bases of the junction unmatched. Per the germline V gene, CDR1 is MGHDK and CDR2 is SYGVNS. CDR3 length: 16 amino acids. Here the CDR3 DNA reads TGTGCCAGCAGTGAAGGGGGGCGGGAGGCCCGCAATGAGCAGTTCTTC. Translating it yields CASSEGGREARNEQFF.

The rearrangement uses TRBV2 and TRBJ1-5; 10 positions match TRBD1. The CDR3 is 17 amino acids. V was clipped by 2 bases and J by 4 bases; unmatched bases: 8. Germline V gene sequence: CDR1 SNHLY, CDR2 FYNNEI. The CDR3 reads CASSETRGTGVNQPQHF. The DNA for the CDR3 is TGTGCCAGCAGTGAAACCCGAGGGACAGGGGTAAATCAGCCCCAGCATTTT.

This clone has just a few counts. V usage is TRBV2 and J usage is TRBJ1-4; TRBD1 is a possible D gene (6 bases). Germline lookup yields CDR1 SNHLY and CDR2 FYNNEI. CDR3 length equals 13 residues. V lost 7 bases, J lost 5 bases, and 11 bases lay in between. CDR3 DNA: TGTGCCAGCATGTACGGGACAAATGAAAAACTGTTTTTT. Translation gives CASMYGTNEKLFF.

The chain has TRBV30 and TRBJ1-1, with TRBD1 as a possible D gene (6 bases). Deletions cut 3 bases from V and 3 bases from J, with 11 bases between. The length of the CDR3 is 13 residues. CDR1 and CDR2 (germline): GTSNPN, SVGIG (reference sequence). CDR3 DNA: TGTGCCTGGAGCACTCAGGGGTACACTGAAGCTTTCTTT. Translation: CAWSTQGYTEAFF.

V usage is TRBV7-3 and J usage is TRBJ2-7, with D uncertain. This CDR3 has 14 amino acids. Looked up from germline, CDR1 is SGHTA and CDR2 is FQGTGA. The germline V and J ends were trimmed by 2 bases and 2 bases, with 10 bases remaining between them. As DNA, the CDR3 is TGTGCCAGCAGCTTAGGGCCAGGAACCTACGAGCAGTACTTC. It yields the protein CASSLGPGTYEQYF. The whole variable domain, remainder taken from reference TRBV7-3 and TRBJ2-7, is GAGVSQTPSNKVTEKGKYVELRCDPISGHTALYWYRQSLGQGPEFLIYFQGTGAADDSGLPNDRFFAVRPEGSVSTLKIQRTERGDSAVYLCASSLGPGTYEQYFGPGTRLTVT.

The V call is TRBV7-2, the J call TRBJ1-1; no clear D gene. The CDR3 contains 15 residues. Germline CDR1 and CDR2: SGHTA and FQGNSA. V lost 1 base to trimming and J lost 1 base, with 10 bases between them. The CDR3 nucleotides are TGTGCCAGCAGCTTAGGGGCCACATCGAACACTGAAGCTTTCTTT. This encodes CASSLGATSNTEAFF.

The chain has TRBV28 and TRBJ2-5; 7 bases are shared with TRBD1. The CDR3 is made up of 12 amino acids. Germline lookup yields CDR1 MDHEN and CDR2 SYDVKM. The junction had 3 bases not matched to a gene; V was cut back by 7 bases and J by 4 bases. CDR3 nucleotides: TGTGCCAGCAACAGGGGCGGAGAGACCCAGTACTTC. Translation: CASNRGGETQYF.

CDR3 sequence reads: CASRRTSTTDTQYF. The DNA of the CDR3 is TGTGCCAGCAGGAGGACTAGCACCACAGATACGCAGTATTTT. This chain links TRBV2 with TRBJ2-3; the match to TRBD2 covers 8 bases. The CDR3 is 14 residues long. J lost 2 bases, V lost 6 bases, and 4 bases had no gene match. Germline lookup yields CDR1 SNHLY and CDR2 FYNNEI.

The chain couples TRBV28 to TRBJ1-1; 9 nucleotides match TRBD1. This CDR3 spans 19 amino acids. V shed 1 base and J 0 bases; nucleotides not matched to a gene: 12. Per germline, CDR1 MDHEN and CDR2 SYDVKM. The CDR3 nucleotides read TGTGCCAGCAGTTTATTCGGGGTTGGGACAGGGTCAATGAACACTGAAGCTTTCTTT. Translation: CASSLFGVGTGSMNTEAFF. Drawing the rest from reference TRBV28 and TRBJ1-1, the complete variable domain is DVKVTQSSRYLVKRTGEKVFLECVQDMDHENMFWYRQDPGLGLRLIYFSYDVKMKEKGDIPEGYSVSREKKERFSLILESASTNQTSMYLCASSLFGVGTGSMNTEAFFGQGTRLTVV.

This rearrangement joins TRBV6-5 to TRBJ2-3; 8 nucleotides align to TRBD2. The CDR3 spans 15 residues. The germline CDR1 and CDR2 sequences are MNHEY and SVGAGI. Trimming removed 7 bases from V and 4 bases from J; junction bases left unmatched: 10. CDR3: CASTKSGSRPDTQYF. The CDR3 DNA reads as TGTGCCAGCACTAAGAGCGGGAGCAGGCCAGATACGCAGTATTTT.

DNA of the CDR3: TGCGCCAGCAGCCCCGACACCTCTGGGGCCAACGTCCTGACTTTC. Protein: CASSPDTSGANVLTF. V gene TRBV5-1 combines with J gene TRBJ2-6; D ambiguous. V was clipped by 4 bases and J by 0 bases, with 8 bases between them. Germline V lookup: CDR1 SGHRS, CDR2 YFSETQ. CDR3 length equals 15 residues. Filled out from reference TRBV5-1 and TRBJ2-6, the complete variable domain reads KAGVTQTPRYLIKTRGQQVTLSCSPISGHRSVSWYQQTPGQGLQFLFEYFSETQRNKGNFPGRFSGRQFSNSRSEMNVSTLELGDSALYLCASSPDTSGANVLTFGAGSRLTVL.

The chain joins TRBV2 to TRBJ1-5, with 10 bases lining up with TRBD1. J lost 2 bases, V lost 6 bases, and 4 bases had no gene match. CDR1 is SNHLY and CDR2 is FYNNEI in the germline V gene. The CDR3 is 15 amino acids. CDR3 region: CASSDRGLGNQPQHF. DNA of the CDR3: TGTGCCAGCAGCGACAGGGGGCTGGGCAATCAGCCCCAGCATTTT.

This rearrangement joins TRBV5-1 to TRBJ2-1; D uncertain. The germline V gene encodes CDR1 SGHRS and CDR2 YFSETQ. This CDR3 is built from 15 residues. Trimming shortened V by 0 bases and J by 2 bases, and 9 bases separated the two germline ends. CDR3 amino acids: CASSLARNTYNEQFF. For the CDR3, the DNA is TGCGCCAGCAGCTTGGCCCGAAACACCTACAATGAGCAGTTCTTC.